This paragraph covers one T cell receptor beta chain sequence. The antigen is undetermined. Arm-PCR with iRepertoire HTBI primers amplified the CDR3 regions for these TCR beta libraries. One entry per CDR3 protein, called by TCRdb with MiXCR from the multiplex PCR reads. This table holds 350,000 to 500,000 distinct CDR3 sequences, around 20% found once. Time point noted: persistent/refractory GD, antithyroid drugs over 5 years with positive TRAb. PBMCs were the source of the RNA used for TCR sequencing. A blood draw put around 9 milliliters of peripheral blood into EDTA tubes. This entry belongs to a study of regulatory T cells in long-lasting Graves disease. Background on the study: Positive TSH receptor antibodies alongside over 5 years of antithyroid drugs were what marked Graves' disease as persistent. Overall study findings and caveats: Persistent disease showed a preference for TRBV28, TRBJ1-2 and TRBJ2-5. Persistent patients shared fewer than 3,500 public clonotypes among themselves. Newly diagnosed patients shared fewer, at nearly 1,000.

This CDR3 has 15 amino acids. V dropped 3 bases and J dropped 5; count of bases not matched to a gene: 9. Germline CDR1 and CDR2: LNHNV and YYDKDF (reference sequence). The genes are TRBV15 and TRBJ2-7, with 8 positions matching TRBD2. The specimen was peripheral blood mononuclear cells (PBMCs), collected when the disease was refractory, from a patient treated with antithyroid drugs. The origin of this receptor is a female donor with Graves disease. The CDR3 DNA is TGTGCCACCAGCAGCAAGCGGGAGATGGTGGACGAGCAGTACTTC. Translation: CATSSKREMVDEQYF.